Listed here are 4 T cell receptor beta chains from one sample, sequenced in a study of T cell changes during pregnancy in multiple sclerosis. This table comes from immunoSEQ multiplex PCR, and its TCRdb copy is limited to in-frame clones, with some not included. The repertoire includes tens of thousands of clones, around 93% of them detected once, and roughly 2.6% sits in the top ten. Sequences were derived from peripheral blood, sampled in the second trimester of pregnancy. The receptors were gathered from a female donor in good health, enrolled as a control in a pregnancy study.

The genes are TRBV2 and TRBJ2-1, with 8 bases aligning to TRBD2. This CDR3 has 15 amino acids. Looked up from germline, CDR1 is SNHLY and CDR2 is FYNNEI. J lost 2 bases, V lost 5 bases, and 5 bases had no gene match. CDR3 nucleotides: TGTGCCAGCAGTTACACTAGCGGAGCCTACAATGAGCAGTTCTTC. It specifies CASSYTSGAYNEQFF.

CDR3 region: CASSPSGGGSYNEQFF. The CDR3 bases are TGCGCCAGCAGCCCGAGCGGGGGTGGCTCCTACAATGAGCAGTTCTTC. This rearrangement joins TRBV5-1 to TRBJ2-1; TRBD2 matches at 8 bases. V trimming: 4 bases; J trimming: 0 bases; junction bases outside the gene matches: 6. Germline V gives CDR1 SGHRS, CDR2 YFSETQ. The length of the CDR3 is 16 residues.

The CDR3 protein is CTSSPTGKIQDRGYGYTF. In DNA form, the CDR3 reads TGCACCAGCAGCCCTACCGGTAAAATCCAGGACAGGGGCTATGGCTACACCTTC. The chain couples TRBV1 to TRBJ1-2; the table's D gene call, TRBD1, was not cross checked with the DNA. TRBV1 is a pseudogene. CDR3 length equals 18 residues.

This chain joins TRBV2 and TRBJ1-4; 11 bases align to TRBD1. J lost 5 bases, V lost 5 bases, and 4 bases had no gene match. The CDR3 has 15 amino acids. CDR1 is SNHLY, CDR2 FYNNEI, per germline. The CDR3 bases are TGTGCCAGCAGTCAAGGGACAGGGGGGAATGAAAAACTGTTTTTT. This sequence encodes CASSQGTGGNEKLFF.